This is a list of T cell receptor beta chains from one sample in a study of blood T cell repertoires in COVID-19. Sequencing was performed with immunoSEQ multiplex PCR; in TCRdb, only in-frame clones are kept and a portion is missing. Of under 150,000 clones in the sample, under 80% were seen once. The sequenced sample consisted of peripheral blood. The source of these receptors is a man aged 60-69 years with acute or convalescent COVID-19. Both conserved end residues are part of each CDR3.

V | CDR3
TRBV30 | CAWDRLNEKLFF
TRBV11-3 | CASSSQGTEAFF
TRBV29-1 | CSADPGQGADYGYTF
TRBV7-8 | CASSITRFDYNEQFF
TRBV5-6 | CASSPNLGLDSGEQFF
TRBV27 | CASGTRPSGRVGNEQFF
TRBV3-1/TRBV3-2 | CASSHLAGVSDTQYF
TRBV7-8 | CASSLEGRGRSSGNTIYF
TRBV5-1 | CASSELATTNTGELFF
TRBV6-2/TRBV6-3 | CASSRGGPQHF
TRBV6-1 | CASSEGTRPDTQYF
TRBV5-1 | CASSTGVNEQFF
TRBV7-9 | CASSRSDSYEQYF
TRBV4-2 | CASSQVVRLAGGPGDTQYF
TRBV3-1/TRBV3-2 | CASSQALQSGELFF
TRBV30 | CAWSVLTGLTYNSPLHF
TRBV12-3/TRBV12-4 | CASSRNTGELFF
TRBV7-8 | CASSSEPSGGSREQYF
TRBV19 | CASSILAGGGSYNEQFF
TRBV6-1 | CASSAGTSGKGDTQYF
TRBV10-2 | CASSAPGTSNEKLFF
TRBV14 | CASSQGSGMMNTEAFF
TRBV19 | CASSGDRATYEQYF
TRBV19 | CASSPPDRGGVGRGYTF
TRBV19 | CASSIGSGISYEQYF
TRBV25-1 | CASSPTSRGTDTQYF
TRBV12-3/TRBV12-4 | CASSFFREQFF
TRBV7-3 | CASSLNPGTGNTIYF
TRBV27 | CASTPTPYRDSAEAFF
TRBV5-1 | CASSLGSSGLTDTQYF
TRBV7-9 | CASRSDSASGRAALRFF
TRBV9 | CASSVEGGFDEQYF
TRBV7-3 | CASSPKATSVAHEQFF
TRBV5-1 | CASTTSGAYQETQYF
TRBV18 | CASSLRDSSYGYTF
TRBV6-5 | CASSYSTGRDQPQHF
TRBV11-2 | CASSQGQGQETQYF
TRBV18 | CASSPPNGREADTQYF
TRBV19 | CASRDGTGEETQYF
TRBV5-1 | CASSLRTSDPYEQYF
TRBV4-1 | CASSQDLTRTSYEQYF
TRBV30 | CARRDRGYEQYF
TRBV9 | CASSVLPSGRTYEQYF
TRBV7-9 | CASGGGTGFYEQYF
TRBV25-1 | CASSALDRPYGYTF
TRBV6-5 | CASSYSLTGAGYTF
TRBV6-5 | CASSNTRGLYEQYF
TRBV5-1 | CASSFQGLGEQYF
TRBV6-5 | CASSYGSQAYEQYF
TRBV27 | CASSLGRWDEQYF
TRBV19 | CASSTGRTYYGYTF
TRBV12-5 | CASGLGLAGVETQYF